This T cell receptor beta chain is drawn from a study of T cell clonality in common variable immunodeficiency. This clone was picked up many times. Produced via immunoSEQ multiplex PCR; TCRdb's table is partial and in-frame only. The sample offers over 45,000 clones and no singletons, the top ten holding about 1.7%. The TCR comes from a person aged 18-69 years in good health. Sequenced sample: peripheral blood mononuclear cells.

The covered CDR3 bases are TGCAGTGCTAGGGGCGGCAGCGGGGGCCCCGGGGAGACC. Translation gives CSARGGSGGPGET. In full, the CDR3 reads CSARGGSGGPGETQYF. The gene calls are TRBV20-1 and TRBJ2-5; 8 nucleotides align to TRBD2. The read falls 3 residues short of the CDR3 end, and the missing part is taken from the germline J gene. This CDR3 comprises 16 residues. Germline assignment: CDR1 DFQATT and CDR2 SNEGSKA (reference sequence). Trimming removed 3 bases from V and 5 bases from J; junction bases left unmatched: 14.